This entry concerns a single TCR beta chain. Its matching antigen is unknown. The sample is drawn from a study of blood T cells in healthy people across ages. Study findings and constraints: From one million sequenced T cells, diversity estimates were lower bounds.

Extracted total RNA amounted to at least 5.5 micrograms for each sample. Through a sample-barcoded 5' primer and a J-beta primer mix, a second PCR was run for about 6 to 11 cycles. A tag from a template-switch adaptor with 12 random nucleotides marked each cDNA molecule. Researchers report that each sample yielded at least 2.5 million CDR3-containing paired-end reads. From the 5' RACE reads, TCRdb called clonotypes with MiXCR, one entry per CDR3 protein. Of about 1.5 million distinct CDR3 sequences in the sample, roughly 43% were seen once. The sequence was collected from a woman under 30 in good health. The sample consisted of blood.

CDR3: CASSQEGGGEQYF. For the CDR3, the DNA is TGTGCCAGCAGCCAAGAGGGCGGGGGAGAGCAGTACTTC. The rearrangement joins TRBV3-1 to TRBJ2-7, with 7 nucleotides matching TRBD2. J lost 7 bases, V lost 0 bases, and 3 bases had no gene match. This CDR3 spans 13 amino acids. Germline V lookup: CDR1 LGHDT, CDR2 YNNKEL (reference sequence).